This T cell receptor (beta chain) was retrieved from a study of blood T cell repertoires in COVID-19. The CDR3 consists of 12 residues. Germline V gives CDR1 SGHTA, CDR2 FQGNSA. V was trimmed by 2 bases and J by 6 bases, leaving 5 bases between them. The assay was immunoSEQ multiplex PCR, and TCRdb's table has in-frame clones only and misses some. The sample holds more than 100,000 clones; about four fifths are singletons and the top ten take approximately 18%. The sequence was collected from a woman of 80 years or more with acute or convalescent COVID-19. Material: peripheral blood. The J gene is TRBJ2-1, the V gene TRBV7-2; weak D call: TRBD2 (5 bases). CDR3 sequence: CASSLTSNEQFF. CDR3 nucleotides: TGTGCCAGCAGCTTAACTAGCAATGAGCAGTTCTTC.